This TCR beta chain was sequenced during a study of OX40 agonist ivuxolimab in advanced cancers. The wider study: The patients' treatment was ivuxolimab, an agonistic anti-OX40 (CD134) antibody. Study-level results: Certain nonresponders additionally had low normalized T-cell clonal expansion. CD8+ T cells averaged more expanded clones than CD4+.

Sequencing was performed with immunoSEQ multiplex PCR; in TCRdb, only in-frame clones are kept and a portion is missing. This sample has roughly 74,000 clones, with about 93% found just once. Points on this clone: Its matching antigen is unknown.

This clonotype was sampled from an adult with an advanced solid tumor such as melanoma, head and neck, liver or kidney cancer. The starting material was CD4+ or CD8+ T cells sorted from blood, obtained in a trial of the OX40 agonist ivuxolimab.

The DNA of the CDR3 is TGTGCCAGCAGTTACTCGCGTGTCCTGGGGCAGTATTTT. Translated, it gives CASSYSRVLGQYF. The chain joins TRBV6-5 to TRBJ2-3; D is unresolved. The CDR3 spans 13 residues. Germline V gene lookup returns CDR1 MNHEY and CDR2 SVGAGI. Trimming stripped 0 bases from V and 11 bases from J, with 12 bases between.